These T cell receptor beta chains were read from a single sample in a study of shared clonotypes between healthy human individuals. Repertoires were generated with immunoSEQ multiplex PCR, while TCRdb's copy carries only in-frame clones and drops some. The sample includes around 1.1 million clones, roughly 74% of them seen just once. The sample consisted of memory CD4+ T cells from PBMCs. The receptor source for this set is a man between 18 and 35 years old in good health. Some clones in this sample may be carry-over from other donors' samples. CDR3s include the opening cysteine and the closing phenylalanine or tryptophan. D genes are given only for firm matches. A row's size may be missing; if present it is once, few, many or a size class.

few	TRBD2	TRBV5-4	TRBJ2-2	16	CASSHLAGGATGELFF	TGTGCCAGCAGCCACCTAGCGGGAGGCGCCACCGGGGAGCTGTTTTTT
.	TRBD1	TRBV29-1	TRBJ1-4	13	CSVGEGAGEKLFF	TGCAGCGTTGGTGAGGGGGCTGGCGAAAAACTGTTTTTT
.	.	TRBV11-3	TRBJ2-1	14	CASSLDGILGEQFF	TGTGCCAGCAGCTTAGATGGGATTTTAGGGGAGCAGTTCTTC
once	TRBD2	TRBV30	TRBJ2-3	16	CAWTQGTSGWTDTQYF	TGTGCCTGGACCCAAGGGACTAGCGGCTGGACAGATACGCAGTATTTT
.	TRBD1	TRBV28	TRBJ2-3	15	CASSMDRVVTDTQYF	TGTGCCAGCAGTATGGACAGGGTTGTCACAGATACGCAGTATTTT
.	TRBD2	TRBV7-8	TRBJ2-7	19	CASSPRVGGGAGERDEQYF	TGTGCCAGCAGCCCACGGGTTGGTGGCGGGGCGGGGGAGAGGGACGAGCAGTACTTC
.	.	TRBV9	TRBJ1-2	17	CASSTPDGAVGAYGYTF	TGTGCCAGCAGCACCCCGGATGGAGCCGTGGGGGCCTATGGCTACACCTTC
few	TRBD2	TRBV4-3	TRBJ2-3	21	CASSQDWASGRAGQLGDTQYF	TGCGCCAGCAGCCAAGATTGGGCTAGCGGGAGAGCCGGCCAACTTGGAGATACGCAGTATTTT
.	.	TRBV6-5	TRBJ2-1	14	CASKPGAAYNEQFF	TGTGCCAGCAAACCGGGGGCGGCCTACAATGAGCAGTTCTTC
.	TRBD2	TRBV5-6	TRBJ2-1	15	CASSLWEGSYNEQFF	TGTGCCAGCAGCTTGTGGGAGGGCTCCTACAATGAGCAGTTCTTC
.	.	TRBV18	TRBJ2-7	12	CASSRDSYEQYF	TGTGCCAGCTCACGCGACTCCTACGAGCAGTACTTC
.	.	TRBV6-1	TRBJ2-5	14	CASRRGFIQETQYF	TGTGCCAGCAGGAGGGGATTCATACAAGAGACCCAGTACTTC
.	.	TRBV2	TRBJ1-6	16	CASSVGGISYNSPLHF	TGTGCCAGCAGTGTCGGGGGGATCTCCTATAATTCACCCCTCCACTTT
few	TRBD2	TRBV29-1	TRBJ2-3	15	CSGTGKAGLTDTQYF	TGCAGCGGCACTGGGAAAGCGGGGCTCACAGATACGCAGTATTTT
.	.	TRBV29-1	TRBJ1-1	13	CSVDRGLNTEAFF	TGCAGCGTTGATAGGGGGTTGAACACTGAAGCTTTCTTT
.	.	TRBV21-1	TRBJ2-1	14	CASSKSGSYNEQFF	TGTGCCAGCAGCAAGTCCGGTTCCTACAATGAGCAGTTCTTC
.	TRBD1	TRBV5-1	TRBJ2-7	15	CASSPPGTGAYEQYF	TGCGCCAGCAGCCCCCCCGGGACAGGGGCCTACGAGCAGTACTTC
.	.	TRBV28	TRBJ1-2	13	CASSFGGLWGYTF	TGTGCCAGCAGTTTCGGGGGGCTCTGGGGCTACACCTTC
.	TRBD1	TRBV2	TRBJ1-5	15	CASKAGTGDNQPQHF	TGTGCCAGCAAAGCCGGGACAGGGGACAATCAGCCCCAGCATTTT
.	.	TRBV6-1	TRBJ2-7	13	CASREGLAYEQYF	TGTGCCAGCAGGGAGGGATTGGCCTACGAGCAGTACTTC
few	.	TRBV18	TRBJ2-7	13	CASSPARRGEQYF	TGTGCCAGCTCACCAGCCCGTAGAGGCGAGCAGTACTTC
.	TRBD1	TRBV5-5	TRBJ1-2	16	CASSLATRGLSDGYTF	TGTGCCAGCAGCTTGGCCACCAGGGGGCTGTCGGATGGCTACACCTTC
.	.	TRBV7-2	TRBJ2-6	16	CASSQLIVRGANVLTF	TGTGCCAGCAGCCAGTTGATCGTGCGTGGGGCCAACGTCCTGACTTTC